This TCR beta chain came from a study of shared clonotypes between healthy human individuals. The CDR3 is made up of 16 amino acids. Losses at the gene ends were 1 base for V and 4 bases for J; bases not matched to a gene: 9. Germline-derived CDR1 and CDR2 are SEHNR and FQNEAQ (reference sequence). As for this clone: Its specificity is not known.

Repertoires were generated with immunoSEQ multiplex PCR, while TCRdb's copy carries only in-frame clones and drops some. The repertoire holds just over 2,000,000 clones, 85% to 95% seen once, with 0.13% in the top ten. Study-level points and caveats: Represented diversity (both genetic and exposure-history) was limited by the small number of donors.

Sequenced sample: naive CD4+ T cells sorted from blood. Subset defined: CD45RA+ positively selected. The chain carries TRBV7-9 and TRBJ1-1, with 7 bases lining up with TRBD1. This TCR derives from a man aged 18 to 29 in good health. CDR3 DNA sequence: TGTGCCAGCAGCTTAGAAGGGGGCGCAAGGATCACTGAAGCTTTCTTT. Protein sequence: CASSLEGGARITEAFF.